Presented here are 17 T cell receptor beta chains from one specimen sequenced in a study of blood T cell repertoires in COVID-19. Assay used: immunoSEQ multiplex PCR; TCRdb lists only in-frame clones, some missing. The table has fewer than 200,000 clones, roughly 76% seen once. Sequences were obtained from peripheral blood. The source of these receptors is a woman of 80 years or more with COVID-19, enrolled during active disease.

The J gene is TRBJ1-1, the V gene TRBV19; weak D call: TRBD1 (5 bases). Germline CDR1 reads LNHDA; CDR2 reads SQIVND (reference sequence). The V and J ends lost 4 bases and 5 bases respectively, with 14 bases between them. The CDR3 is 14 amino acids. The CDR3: CASSTRQTRTEAFF. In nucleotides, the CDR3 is TGTGCCAGTAGTACCCGACAGACGAGGACTGAAGCTTTCTTT.

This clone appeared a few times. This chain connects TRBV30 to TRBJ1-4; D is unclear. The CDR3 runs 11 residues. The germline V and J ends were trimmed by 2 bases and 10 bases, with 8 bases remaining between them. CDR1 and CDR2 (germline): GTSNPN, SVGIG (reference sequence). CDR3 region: CAWSTQIKLFF. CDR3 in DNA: TGTGCCTGGAGTACACAGATAAAACTGTTTTTT. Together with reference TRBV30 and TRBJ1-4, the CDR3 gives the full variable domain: SQTIHQWPATLVQPVGSPLSLECTVEGTSNPNLYWYRQAAGRGLQLLFYSVGIGQISSEVPQNLSASRPQDRQFILSSKKLLLSDSGFYLCAWSTQIKLFFGSGTQLSVL.

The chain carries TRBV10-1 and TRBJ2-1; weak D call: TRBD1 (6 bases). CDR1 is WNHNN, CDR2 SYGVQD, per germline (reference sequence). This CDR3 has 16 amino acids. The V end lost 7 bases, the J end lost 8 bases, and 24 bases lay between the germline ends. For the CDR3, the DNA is TGCGCCAGCATCCGGAATATACTCAGGGGTTACCATGAGCAGTTCTTC. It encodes CASIRNILRGYHEQFF.

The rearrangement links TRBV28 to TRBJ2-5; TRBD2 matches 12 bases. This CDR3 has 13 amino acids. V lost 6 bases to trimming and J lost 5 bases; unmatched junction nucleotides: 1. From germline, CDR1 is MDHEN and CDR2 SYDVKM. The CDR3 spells CASRGTSGETQYF. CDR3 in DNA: TGTGCCAGCAGGGGGACTAGCGGGGAGACCCAGTACTTC.

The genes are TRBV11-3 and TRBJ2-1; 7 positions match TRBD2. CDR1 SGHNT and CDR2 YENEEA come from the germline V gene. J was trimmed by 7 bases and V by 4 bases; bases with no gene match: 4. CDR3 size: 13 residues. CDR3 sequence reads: CASSYWGGNEQFF. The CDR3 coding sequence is TGTGCCAGCAGCTATTGGGGGGGTAATGAGCAGTTCTTC.

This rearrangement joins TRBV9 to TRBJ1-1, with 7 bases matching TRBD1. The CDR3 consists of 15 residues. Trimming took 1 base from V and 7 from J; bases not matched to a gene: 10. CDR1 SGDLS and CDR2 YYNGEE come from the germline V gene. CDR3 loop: CASSVRPTGPIEAFF. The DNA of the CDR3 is TGTGCCAGCAGCGTACGCCCGACAGGGCCAATTGAAGCTTTCTTT.

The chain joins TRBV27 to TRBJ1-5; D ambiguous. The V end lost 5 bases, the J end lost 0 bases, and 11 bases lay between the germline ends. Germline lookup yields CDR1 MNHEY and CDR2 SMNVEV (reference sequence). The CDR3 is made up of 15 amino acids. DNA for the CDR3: TGTGCCAGCAGTCCCTACAGTTATAGCAATCAGCCCCAGCATTTT. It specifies CASSPYSYSNQPQHF.

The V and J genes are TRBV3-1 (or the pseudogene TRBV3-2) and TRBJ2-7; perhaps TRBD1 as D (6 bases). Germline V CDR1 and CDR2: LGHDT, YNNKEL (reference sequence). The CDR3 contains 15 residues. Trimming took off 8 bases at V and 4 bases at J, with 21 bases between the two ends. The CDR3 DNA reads TGTGCCAGCTCCAAAGGAAGGGGGTTTGAGTACGAGCAGTACTTC. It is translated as CASSKGRGFEYEQYF.

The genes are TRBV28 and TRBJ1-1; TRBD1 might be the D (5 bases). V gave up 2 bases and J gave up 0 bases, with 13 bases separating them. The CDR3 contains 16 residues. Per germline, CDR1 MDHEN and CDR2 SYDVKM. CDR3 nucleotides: TGTGCCAGCAGTTTAATAGGGGTGGGGATGAACACTGAAGCTTTCTTT. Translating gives CASSLIGVGMNTEAFF. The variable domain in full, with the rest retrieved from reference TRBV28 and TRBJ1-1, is DVKVTQSSRYLVKRTGEKVFLECVQDMDHENMFWYRQDPGLGLRLIYFSYDVKMKEKGDIPEGYSVSREKKERFSLILESASTNQTSMYLCASSLIGVGMNTEAFFGQGTRLTVV.

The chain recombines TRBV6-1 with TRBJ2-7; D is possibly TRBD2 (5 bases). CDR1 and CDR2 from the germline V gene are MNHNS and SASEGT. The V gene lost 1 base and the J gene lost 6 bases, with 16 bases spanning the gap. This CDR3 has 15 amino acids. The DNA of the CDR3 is TGTGCCAGCAGTGAAGGACCCTCGGACCGGGGCGAGCAGTACTTC. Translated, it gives CASSEGPSDRGEQYF.

CDR3 region: CASSSGHGRKTEAFF. The DNA of the CDR3 is TGTGCCAGCAGCTCGGGACACGGAAGAAAGACTGAAGCTTTCTTT. The rearrangement joins TRBV7-6 to TRBJ1-1; the D gene is possibly TRBD1 (6 bases). The CDR3 spans 15 residues. V lost 4 bases and J 5 bases, leaving 17 bases between the germline ends. The germline V gene encodes CDR1 SGHVS and CDR2 FNYEAQ.

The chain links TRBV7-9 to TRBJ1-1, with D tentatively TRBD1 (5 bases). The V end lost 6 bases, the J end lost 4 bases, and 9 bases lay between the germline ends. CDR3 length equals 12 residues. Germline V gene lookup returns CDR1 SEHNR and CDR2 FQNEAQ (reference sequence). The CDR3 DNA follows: TGTGCCAGCAGTTACGACAGCACTGAAGCTTTCTTT. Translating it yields CASSYDSTEAFF.

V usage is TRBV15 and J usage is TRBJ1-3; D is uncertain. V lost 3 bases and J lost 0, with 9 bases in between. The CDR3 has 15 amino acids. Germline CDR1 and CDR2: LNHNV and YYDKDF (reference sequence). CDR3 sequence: CATSSLRASGNTIYF. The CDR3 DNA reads TGTGCCACCAGCAGCCTGCGGGCCTCTGGAAACACCATATATTTT.

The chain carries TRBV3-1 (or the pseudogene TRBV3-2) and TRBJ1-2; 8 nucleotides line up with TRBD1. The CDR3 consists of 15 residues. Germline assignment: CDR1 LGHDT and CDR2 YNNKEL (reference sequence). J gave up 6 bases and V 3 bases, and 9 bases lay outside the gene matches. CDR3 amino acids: CASSHASDRAHGYTF. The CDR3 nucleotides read TGTGCCAGCAGCCACGCCTCGGACAGGGCCCATGGCTACACCTTC.

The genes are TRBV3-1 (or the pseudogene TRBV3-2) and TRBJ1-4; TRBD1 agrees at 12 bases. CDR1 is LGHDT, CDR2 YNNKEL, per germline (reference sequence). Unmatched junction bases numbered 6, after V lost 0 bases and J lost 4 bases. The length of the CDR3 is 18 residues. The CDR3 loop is CASSQDRGQGAINEKLFF. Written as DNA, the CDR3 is TGTGCCAGCAGCCAAGATCGGGGACAGGGGGCGATTAATGAAAAACTGTTTTTT.

CDR3 in amino acids: CATSRGTGVYYGYTF. Here the CDR3 DNA reads TGTGCCACCAGCAGAGGGACAGGGGTTTACTATGGCTACACCTTC. The chain recombines TRBV15 with TRBJ1-2; the match to TRBD1 covers 9 bases. There are 15 residues in the CDR3. V was clipped by 1 base and J by 3 bases; unmatched bases: 3. The germline V gene encodes CDR1 LNHNV and CDR2 YYDKDF (reference sequence).

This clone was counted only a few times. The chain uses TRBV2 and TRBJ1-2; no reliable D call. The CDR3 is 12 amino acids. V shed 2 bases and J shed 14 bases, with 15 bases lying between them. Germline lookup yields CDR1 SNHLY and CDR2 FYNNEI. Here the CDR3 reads CASSESRVVGTF. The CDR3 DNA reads TGTGCCAGCAGTGAATCTCGGGTGGTTGGGACCTTC. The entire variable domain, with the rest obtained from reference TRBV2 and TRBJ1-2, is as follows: EPEVTQTPSHQVTQMGQEVILRCVPISNHLYFYWYRQILGQKVEFLVSFYNNEISEKSEIFDDQFSVERPDGSNFTLKIRSTKLEDSAMYFCASSESRVVGTFGSGTRLTVV.